The present T cell receptor (beta chain) was sequenced within a study of T cell repertoires in cytomegalovirus infection. Study-wide context: Shared public TCR beta signatures pointed to both CMV infection and a matching HLA type.

The study, taken as a whole, reports: The cumulative frequency of public TCR beta families identified carriers of CMV plus the relevant HLA.

Germline CDR1 reads MNHEY; CDR2 reads SVGAGI. This CDR3 contains 15 residues. J lost 6 bases, V lost 2 bases, and 7 bases had no gene match. Comment on this clonotype: Its antigen remains unidentified.

TCRdb re-analysed the reads in MiXCR, keeping a single row per CDR3 protein. The sample contains around 630,000 distinct CDR3 sequences, more than 20% of which appear only once. Sequenced material: CD8+ T cells from PBMCs. The sequence derives from a human donor in good health (CMV status not recorded). Some clones in this sample may be carry-over from other donors' samples. This rearrangement joins TRBV6-5 to TRBJ1-1, with TRBD1 identical over 9 bases. This CDR3 is CASSYNTGGLAEAFF. The DNA of the CDR3 is TGTGCCAGCAGTTACAACACAGGGGGCTTAGCTGAAGCTTTCTTT.